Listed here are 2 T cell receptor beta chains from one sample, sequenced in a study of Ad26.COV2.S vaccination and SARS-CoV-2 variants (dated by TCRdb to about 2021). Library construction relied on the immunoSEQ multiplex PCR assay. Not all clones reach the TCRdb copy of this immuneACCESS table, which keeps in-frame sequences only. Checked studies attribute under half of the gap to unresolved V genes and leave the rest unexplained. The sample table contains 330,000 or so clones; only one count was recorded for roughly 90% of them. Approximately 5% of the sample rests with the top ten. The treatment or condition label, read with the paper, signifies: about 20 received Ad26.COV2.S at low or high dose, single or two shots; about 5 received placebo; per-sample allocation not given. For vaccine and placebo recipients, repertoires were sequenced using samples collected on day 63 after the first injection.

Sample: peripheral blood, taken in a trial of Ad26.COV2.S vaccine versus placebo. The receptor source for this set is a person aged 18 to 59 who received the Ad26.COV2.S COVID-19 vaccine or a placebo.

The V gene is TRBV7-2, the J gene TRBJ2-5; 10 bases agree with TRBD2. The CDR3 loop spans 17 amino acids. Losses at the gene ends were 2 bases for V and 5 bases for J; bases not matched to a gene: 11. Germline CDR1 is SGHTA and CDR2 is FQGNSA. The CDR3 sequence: CASSLSTSGTGAETQYF. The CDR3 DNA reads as TGTGCCAGCAGCTTATCCACTAGCGGGACCGGCGCGGAGACCCAGTACTTC.

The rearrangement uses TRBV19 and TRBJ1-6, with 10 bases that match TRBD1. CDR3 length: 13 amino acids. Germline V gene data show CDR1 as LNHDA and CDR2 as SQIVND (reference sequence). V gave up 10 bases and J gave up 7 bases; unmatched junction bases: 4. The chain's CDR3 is CATRDRGNSPLHF. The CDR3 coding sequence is TGTGCCACCCGGGACAGGGGAAATTCACCCCTCCACTTT.